This TCR beta chain derives from a study of cytomegalovirus exposure and HLA in healthy donors. Study results and limitations: Highest at DRB1 and lowest at HLA-C, TCR association rates differed among HLA loci in a later analysis.

A remark on this clone: The antigen is not known.

V gave up 0 bases and J gave up 3 bases, with 12 bases separating them. The CDR3 extends over 15 amino acids. CDR1 is SGDLS and CDR2 is YYNGEE in the germline V gene. PCR primers comprised 60 Vbeta and 13 Jbeta primers. Measured with immunoSEQ multiplex PCR; TCRdb has only the in-frame clones, and not every one. Of about 130,000 clones listed, over 9.5% were seen once; the top ten hold just over 4.5%. This clonotype was sampled from a woman younger than 30 in good health and CMV-seropositive. Sequences were obtained from PBMCs. This chain connects TRBV9 to TRBJ1-1, with a tentative D call TRBD1 (6 bases). The CDR3 DNA sequence: TGTGCCAGCAGCGTAGTAGGGGGTAGTCACACTGAAGCTTTCTTT. Translating it yields CASSVVGGSHTEAFF.